This T cell receptor beta chain was obtained from a study of blood T cells in healthy people across ages. General study results and limits: With naive T cell percentage, TCR beta diversity showed a strong correlation.

The second PCR ran about 6 to 11 cycles with a sample-barcoded 5' primer and J-beta primers. TCRdb passed the 5' RACE reads through MiXCR, listing each CDR3 protein once. The sample has about 970,000 distinct CDR3 sequences, roughly half seen once. About 9.6 milliliters of peripheral blood were drawn from each donor into EDTA-treated tubes. Per individual sample, total RNA of at least 5 micrograms was extracted. The germline V gene encodes CDR1 DFQATT and CDR2 SNEGSKA (reference sequence). The CDR3 runs to 16 residues. To note about this clonotype: The antigen is undetermined.

The gene calls are TRBV20-1 and TRBJ2-1; unclear D gene. The end of the DNA aligns better with TRBJ2-7, so the J call may be wrong. The clonotype comes from a woman aged 60-70 years in good health. The sequenced sample consisted of blood. CDR3 protein: CSARDGAALSYNEQYF. CDR3 nucleotide sequence: TGCAGTGCTAGAGACGGAGCCGCCCTCTCCTACAATGAGCAGTACTTC.